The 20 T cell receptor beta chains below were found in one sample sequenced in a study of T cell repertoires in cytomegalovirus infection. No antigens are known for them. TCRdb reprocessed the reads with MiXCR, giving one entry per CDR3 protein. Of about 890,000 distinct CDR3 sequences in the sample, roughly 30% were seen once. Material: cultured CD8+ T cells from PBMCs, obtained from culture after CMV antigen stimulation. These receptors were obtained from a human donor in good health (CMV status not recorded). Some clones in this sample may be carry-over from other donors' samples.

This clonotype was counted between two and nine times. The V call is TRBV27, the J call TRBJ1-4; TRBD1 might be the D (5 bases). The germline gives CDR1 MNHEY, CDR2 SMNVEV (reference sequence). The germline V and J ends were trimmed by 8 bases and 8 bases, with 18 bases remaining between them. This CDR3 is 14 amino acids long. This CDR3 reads CASRPQGVLEKLFF. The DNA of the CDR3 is TGTGCCAGCCGACCGCAGGGAGTTCTCGAAAAACTGTTTTTT.

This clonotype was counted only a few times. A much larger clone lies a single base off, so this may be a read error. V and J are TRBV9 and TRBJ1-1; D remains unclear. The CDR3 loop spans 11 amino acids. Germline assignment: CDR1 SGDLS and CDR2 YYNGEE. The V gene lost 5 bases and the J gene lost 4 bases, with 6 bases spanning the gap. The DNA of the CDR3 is TGTGCCAGCAGGGCTAGCACTGAAGCTTTCTTT. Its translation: CASRASTEAFF.

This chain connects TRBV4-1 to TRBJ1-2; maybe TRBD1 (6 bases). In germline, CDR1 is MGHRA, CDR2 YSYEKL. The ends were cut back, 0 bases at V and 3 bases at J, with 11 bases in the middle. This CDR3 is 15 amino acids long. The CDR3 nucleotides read TGCGCCAGCAGCCAAGACGGGGGGCAGTACTATGGCTACACCTTC. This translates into CASSQDGGQYYGYTF.

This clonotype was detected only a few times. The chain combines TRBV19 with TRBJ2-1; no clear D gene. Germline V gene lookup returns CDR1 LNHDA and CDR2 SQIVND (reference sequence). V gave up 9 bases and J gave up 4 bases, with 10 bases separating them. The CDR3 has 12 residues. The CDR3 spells CASQNEYNEQFF. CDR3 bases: TGTGCCAGCCAAAACGAGTACAATGAGCAGTTCTTC.

The CDR3 DNA reads as TGTGCCATCAGCGGCCTAGCGGGGCAAGAGACCCAGTACTTC. It specifies CAISGLAGQETQYF. The V gene is TRBV10-3, the J gene TRBJ2-5; 9 bases are shared with TRBD2. Losses at the gene ends were 6 bases for V and 2 bases for J; bases not matched to a gene: 4. CDR3 length equals 14 residues. Germline V CDR1 and CDR2: ENHRY, SYGVKD.

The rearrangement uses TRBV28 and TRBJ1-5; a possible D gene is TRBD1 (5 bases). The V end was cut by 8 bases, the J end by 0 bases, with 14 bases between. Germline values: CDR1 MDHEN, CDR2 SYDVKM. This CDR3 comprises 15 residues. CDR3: CASHGGVISNQPQHF. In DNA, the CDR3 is TGTGCCAGCCATGGGGGGGTAATTAGCAATCAGCCCCAGCATTTT.

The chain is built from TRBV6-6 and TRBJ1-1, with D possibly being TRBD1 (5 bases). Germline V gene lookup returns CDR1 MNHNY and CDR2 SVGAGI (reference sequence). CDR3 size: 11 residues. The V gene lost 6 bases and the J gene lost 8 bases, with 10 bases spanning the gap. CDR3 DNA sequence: TGTGCCAGCAGGTTGAGGGACGAAGCTTTCTTT. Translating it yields CASRLRDEAFF.

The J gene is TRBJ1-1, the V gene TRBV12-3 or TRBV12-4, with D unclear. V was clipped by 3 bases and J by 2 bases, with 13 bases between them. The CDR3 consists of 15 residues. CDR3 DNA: TGTGCCAGCAGTTTCCTGACGGACCTCAACACTGAAGCTTTCTTT. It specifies CASSFLTDLNTEAFF.

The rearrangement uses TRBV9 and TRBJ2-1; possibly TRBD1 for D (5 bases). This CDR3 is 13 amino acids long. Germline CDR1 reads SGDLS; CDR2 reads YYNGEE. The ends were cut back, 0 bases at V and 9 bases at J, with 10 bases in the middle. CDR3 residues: CASSVVTAPEQFF. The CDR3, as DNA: TGTGCCAGCAGCGTAGTGACAGCCCCTGAGCAGTTCTTC.

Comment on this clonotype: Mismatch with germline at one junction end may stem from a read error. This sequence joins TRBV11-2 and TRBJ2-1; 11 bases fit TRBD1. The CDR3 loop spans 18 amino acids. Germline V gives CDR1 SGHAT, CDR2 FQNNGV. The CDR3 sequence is CASSMDRGPYREYNKQFF. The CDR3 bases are TGTGCCAGCAGCATGGACAGGGGGCCATATCGGGAATACAATAAGCAGTTCTTC.

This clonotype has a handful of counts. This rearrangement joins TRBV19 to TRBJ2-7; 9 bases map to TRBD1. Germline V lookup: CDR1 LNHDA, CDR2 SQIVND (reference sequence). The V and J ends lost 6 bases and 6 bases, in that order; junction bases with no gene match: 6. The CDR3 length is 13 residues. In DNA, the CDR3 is TGTGCCAGTAGCGGTACAGGGGGCGGCGAGCAGTACGTC. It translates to CASSGTGGGEQYV.

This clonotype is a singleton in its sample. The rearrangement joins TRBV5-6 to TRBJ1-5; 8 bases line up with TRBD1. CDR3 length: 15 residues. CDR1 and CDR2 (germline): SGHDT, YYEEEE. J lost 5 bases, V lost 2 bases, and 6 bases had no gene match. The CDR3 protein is CASSFGQGGYQPQHF. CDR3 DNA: TGTGCCAGCAGCTTCGGACAGGGCGGATATCAGCCCCAGCATTTT.

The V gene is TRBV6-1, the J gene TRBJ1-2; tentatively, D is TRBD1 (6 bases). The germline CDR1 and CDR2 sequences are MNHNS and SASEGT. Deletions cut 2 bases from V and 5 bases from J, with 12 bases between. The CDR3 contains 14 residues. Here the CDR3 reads CASSESPGHYGYTF. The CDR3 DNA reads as TGTGCCAGCAGTGAATCACCGGGACATTATGGCTACACCTTC.

This chain's CDR3 is CASSYNGGGRETQYF. In nucleotides, the CDR3 is TGTGCCAGCAGTTATAACGGGGGGGGCCGGGAGACCCAGTACTTC. The rearrangement links TRBV6-5 to TRBJ2-5, with 8 positions matching TRBD2. Germline values: CDR1 MNHEY, CDR2 SVGAGI. The CDR3 runs 15 residues. The junction had 8 bases not matched to a gene; V was cut back by 3 bases and J by 5 bases.

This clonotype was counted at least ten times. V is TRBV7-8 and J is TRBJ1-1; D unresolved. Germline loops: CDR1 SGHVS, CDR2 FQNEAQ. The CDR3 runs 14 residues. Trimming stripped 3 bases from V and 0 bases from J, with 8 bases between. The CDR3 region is CASSFTVMNTEAFF. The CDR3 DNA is TGTGCCAGCAGCTTTACAGTAATGAACACTGAAGCTTTCTTT.

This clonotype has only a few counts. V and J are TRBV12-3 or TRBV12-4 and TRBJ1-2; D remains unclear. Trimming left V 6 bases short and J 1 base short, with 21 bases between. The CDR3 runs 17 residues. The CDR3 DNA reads TGTGCCAGCAGCTTCTCAATCTCCGGGCCGATTAACTATGGCTACACCTTC. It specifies CASSFSISGPINYGYTF.

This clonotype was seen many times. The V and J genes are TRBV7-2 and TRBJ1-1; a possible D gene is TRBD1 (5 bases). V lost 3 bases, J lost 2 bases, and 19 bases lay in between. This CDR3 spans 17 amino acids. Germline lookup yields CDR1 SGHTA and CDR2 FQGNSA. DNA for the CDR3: TGTGCCAGCAGCTTTGGGACGGACTCGGCGATCAACACTGAAGCTTTCTTT. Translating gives CASSFGTDSAINTEAFF.

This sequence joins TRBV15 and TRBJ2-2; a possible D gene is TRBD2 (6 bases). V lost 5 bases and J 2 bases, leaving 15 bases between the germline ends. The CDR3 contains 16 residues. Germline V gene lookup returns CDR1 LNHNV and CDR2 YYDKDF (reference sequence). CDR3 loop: CATSGGLAENTGELFF. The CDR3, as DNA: TGTGCCACCAGCGGGGGGTTGGCAGAAAACACCGGGGAGCTGTTTTTT.

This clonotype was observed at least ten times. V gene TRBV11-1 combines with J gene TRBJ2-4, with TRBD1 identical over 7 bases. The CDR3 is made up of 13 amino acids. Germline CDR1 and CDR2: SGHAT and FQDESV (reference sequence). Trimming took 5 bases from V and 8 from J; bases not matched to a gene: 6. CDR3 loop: CASSPTGMDIQYF. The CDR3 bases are TGTGCCAGCAGCCCGACAGGGATGGACATTCAGTACTTC. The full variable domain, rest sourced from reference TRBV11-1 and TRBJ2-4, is EAEVAQSPRYKITEKSQAVAFWCDPISGHATLYWYRQILGQGPELLVQFQDESVVDDSQLPKDRFSAERLKGVDSTLKIQPAELGDSAMYLCASSPTGMDIQYFGAGTRLSVL.

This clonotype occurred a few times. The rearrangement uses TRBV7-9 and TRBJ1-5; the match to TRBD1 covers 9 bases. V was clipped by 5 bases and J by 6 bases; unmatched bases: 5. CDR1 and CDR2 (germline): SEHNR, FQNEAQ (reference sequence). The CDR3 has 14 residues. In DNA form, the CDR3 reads TGTGCCAGCAGCGCAACAGGGGGCGTTCAGCCCCAGCATTTT. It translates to CASSATGGVQPQHF.